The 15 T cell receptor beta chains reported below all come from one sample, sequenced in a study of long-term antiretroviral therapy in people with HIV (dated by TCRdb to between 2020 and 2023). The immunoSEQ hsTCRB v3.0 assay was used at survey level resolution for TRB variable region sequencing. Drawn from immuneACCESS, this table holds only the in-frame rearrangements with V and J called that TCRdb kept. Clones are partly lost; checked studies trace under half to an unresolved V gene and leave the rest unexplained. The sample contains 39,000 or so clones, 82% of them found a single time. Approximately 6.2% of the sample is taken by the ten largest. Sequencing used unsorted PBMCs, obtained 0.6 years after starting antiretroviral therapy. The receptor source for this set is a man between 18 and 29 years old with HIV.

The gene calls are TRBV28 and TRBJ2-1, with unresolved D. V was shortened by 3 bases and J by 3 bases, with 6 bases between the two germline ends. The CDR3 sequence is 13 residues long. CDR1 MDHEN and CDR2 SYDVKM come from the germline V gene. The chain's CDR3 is CASSLQVYNEQFF. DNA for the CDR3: TGTGCCAGCAGTTTGCAGGTCTACAATGAGCAGTTCTTC. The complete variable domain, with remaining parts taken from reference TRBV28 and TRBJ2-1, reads DVKVTQSSRYLVKRTGEKVFLECVQDMDHENMFWYRQDPGLGLRLIYFSYDVKMKEKGDIPEGYSVSREKKERFSLILESASTNQTSMYLCASSLQVYNEQFFGPGTRLTVL.

CDR3 protein: CASSEDPPYEQYF. Written as DNA, the CDR3 is TGTGCCAGCAGTGAAGATCCCCCCTACGAGCAGTACTTC. This sequence joins TRBV6-1 and TRBJ2-7; D remains ambiguous. The CDR3 contains 13 residues. CDR1 is MNHNS, CDR2 SASEGT, per germline. Trimming stripped 1 base from V and 2 bases from J, with 6 bases between.

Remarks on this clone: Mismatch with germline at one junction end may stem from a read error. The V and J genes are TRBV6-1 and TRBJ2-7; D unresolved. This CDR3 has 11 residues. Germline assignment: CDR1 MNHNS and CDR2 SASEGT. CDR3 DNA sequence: TGTGCCAGCAGTGAAGTGGGGTCAAGGGACTTC. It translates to CASSEVGSRDF.

CDR3 region: CASSITPASTDTQYF. DNA of the CDR3: TGTGCCAGTAGTATTACGCCAGCTAGCACAGATACGCAGTATTTT. The chain combines TRBV19 with TRBJ2-3; D is unclear. The germline V gene encodes CDR1 LNHDA and CDR2 SQIVND (reference sequence). This CDR3 contains 15 residues. V lost 3 bases, J lost 0 bases, and 10 bases lay in between.

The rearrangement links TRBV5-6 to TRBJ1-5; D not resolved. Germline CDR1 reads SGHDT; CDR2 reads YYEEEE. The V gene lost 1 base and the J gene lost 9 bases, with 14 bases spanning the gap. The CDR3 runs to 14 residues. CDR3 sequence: CASSLYSPVGPQHF. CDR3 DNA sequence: TGTGCCAGCAGCTTGTACAGCCCGGTCGGGCCCCAGCATTTT.

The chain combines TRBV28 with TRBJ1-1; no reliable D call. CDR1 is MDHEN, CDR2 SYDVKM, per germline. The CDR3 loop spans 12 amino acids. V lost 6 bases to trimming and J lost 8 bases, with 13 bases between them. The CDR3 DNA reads TGTGCCAGCAGGCAATTAGTTGGGGAAGCTTTCTTT. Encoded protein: CASRQLVGEAFF.

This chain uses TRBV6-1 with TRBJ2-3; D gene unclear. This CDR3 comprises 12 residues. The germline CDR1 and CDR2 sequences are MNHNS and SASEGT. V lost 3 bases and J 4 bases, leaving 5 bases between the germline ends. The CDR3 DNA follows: TGTGCCAGCAGTGATCAGGCAGATACGCAGTATTTT. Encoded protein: CASSDQADTQYF.

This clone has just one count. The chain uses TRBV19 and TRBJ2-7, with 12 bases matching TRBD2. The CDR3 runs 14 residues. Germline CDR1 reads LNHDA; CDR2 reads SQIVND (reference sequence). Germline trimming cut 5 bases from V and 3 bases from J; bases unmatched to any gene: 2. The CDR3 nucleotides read TGTGCCAGTAGTTCGACTAGCGGGAGCTACGAGCAGTACTTC. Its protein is CASSSTSGSYEQYF.

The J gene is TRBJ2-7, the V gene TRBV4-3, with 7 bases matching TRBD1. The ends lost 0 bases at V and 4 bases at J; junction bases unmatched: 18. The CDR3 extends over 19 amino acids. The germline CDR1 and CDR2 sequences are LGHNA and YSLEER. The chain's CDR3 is CASSQDVVGTGAARYEQYF. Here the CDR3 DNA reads TGCGCCAGCAGCCAAGATGTTGTTGGCACAGGGGCCGCCCGGTACGAGCAGTACTTC.

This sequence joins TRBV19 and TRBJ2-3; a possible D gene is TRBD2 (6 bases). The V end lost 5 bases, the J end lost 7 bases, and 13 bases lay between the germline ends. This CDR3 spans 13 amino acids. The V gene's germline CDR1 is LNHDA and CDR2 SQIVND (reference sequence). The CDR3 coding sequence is TGTGCCAGTAGTCAAAGTCGGGACTATACGCAGTATTTT. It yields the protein CASSQSRDYTQYF.

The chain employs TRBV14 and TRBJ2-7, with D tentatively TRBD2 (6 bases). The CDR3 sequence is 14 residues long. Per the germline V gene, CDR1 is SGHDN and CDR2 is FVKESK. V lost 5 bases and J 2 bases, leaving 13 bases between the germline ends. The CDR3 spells CASSGPGLPYEQYF. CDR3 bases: TGTGCCAGCAGCGGACCGGGACTCCCCTACGAGCAGTACTTC.

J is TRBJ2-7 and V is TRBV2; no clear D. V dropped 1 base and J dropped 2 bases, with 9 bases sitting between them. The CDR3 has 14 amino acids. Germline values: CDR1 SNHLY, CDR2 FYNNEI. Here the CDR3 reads CASSEDWAPYEQYF. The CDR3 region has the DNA TGTGCCAGCAGTGAAGACTGGGCCCCCTACGAGCAGTACTTC.

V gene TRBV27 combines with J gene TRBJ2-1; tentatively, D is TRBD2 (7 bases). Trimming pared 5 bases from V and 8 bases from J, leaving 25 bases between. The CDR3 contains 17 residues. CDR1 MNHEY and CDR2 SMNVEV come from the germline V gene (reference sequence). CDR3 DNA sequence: TGTGCCAGCAGTCCGATAGGGGGGGTAGCGGGTCTGGATGAGCAGTTCTTC. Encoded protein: CASSPIGGVAGLDEQFF.

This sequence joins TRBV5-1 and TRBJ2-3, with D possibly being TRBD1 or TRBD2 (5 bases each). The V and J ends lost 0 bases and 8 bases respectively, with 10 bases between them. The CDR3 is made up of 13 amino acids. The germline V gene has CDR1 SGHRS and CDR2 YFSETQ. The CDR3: CASSLDRGVTQYF. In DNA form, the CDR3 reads TGCGCCAGCAGCTTGGATCGAGGGGTTACGCAGTATTTT.

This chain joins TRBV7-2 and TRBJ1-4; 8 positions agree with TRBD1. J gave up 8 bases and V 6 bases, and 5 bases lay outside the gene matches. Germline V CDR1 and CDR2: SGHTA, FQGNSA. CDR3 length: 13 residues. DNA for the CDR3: TGTGCCAGCAGTCAGGGGGCTTGGGAAAAACTGTTTTTT. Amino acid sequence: CASSQGAWEKLFF.